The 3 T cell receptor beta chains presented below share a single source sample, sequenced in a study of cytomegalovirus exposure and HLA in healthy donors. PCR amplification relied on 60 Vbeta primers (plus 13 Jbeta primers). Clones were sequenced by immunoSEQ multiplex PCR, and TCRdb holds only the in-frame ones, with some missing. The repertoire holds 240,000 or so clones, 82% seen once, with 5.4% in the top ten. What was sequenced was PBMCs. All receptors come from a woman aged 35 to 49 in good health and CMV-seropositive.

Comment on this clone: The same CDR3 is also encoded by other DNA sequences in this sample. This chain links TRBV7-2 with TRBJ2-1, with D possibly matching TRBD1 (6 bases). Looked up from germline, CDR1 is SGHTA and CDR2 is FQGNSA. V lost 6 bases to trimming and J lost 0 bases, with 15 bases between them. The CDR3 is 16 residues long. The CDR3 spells CASSLTGTSSYNEQFF. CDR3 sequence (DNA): TGTGCCAGCAGTTTAACGGGGACAAGCTCCTACAATGAGCAGTTCTTC.

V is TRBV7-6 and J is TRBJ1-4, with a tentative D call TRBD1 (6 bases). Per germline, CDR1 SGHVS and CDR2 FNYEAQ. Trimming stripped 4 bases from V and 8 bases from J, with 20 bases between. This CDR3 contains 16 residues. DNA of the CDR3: TGTGCCAGCAGCTCCCTTGGGGGGGCAAGCGGAGAAAAACTGTTTTTT. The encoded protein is CASSSLGGASGEKLFF.

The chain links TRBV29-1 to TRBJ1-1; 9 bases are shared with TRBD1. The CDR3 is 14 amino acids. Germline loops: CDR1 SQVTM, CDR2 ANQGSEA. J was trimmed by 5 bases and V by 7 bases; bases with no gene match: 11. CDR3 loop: CSEEQGARITEAFF. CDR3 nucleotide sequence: TGCAGCGAGGAACAGGGGGCCCGGATTACTGAAGCTTTCTTT.